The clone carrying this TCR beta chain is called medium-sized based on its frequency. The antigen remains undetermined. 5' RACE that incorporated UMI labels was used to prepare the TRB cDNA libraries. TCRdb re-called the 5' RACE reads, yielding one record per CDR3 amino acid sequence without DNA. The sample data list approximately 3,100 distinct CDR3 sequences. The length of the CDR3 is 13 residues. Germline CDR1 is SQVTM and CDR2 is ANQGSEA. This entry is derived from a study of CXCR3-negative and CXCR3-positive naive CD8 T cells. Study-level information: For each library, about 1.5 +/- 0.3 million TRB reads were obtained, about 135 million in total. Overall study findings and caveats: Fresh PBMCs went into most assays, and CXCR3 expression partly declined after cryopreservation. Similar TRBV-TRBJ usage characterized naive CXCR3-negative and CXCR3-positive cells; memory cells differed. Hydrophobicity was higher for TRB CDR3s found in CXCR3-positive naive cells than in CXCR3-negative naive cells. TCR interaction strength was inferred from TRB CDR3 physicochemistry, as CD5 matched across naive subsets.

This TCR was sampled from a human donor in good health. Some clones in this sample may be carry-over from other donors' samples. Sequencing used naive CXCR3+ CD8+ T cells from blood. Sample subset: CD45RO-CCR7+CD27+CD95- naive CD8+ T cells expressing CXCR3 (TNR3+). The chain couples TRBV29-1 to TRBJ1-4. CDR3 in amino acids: CSVEDTTNEKLFF.